The 14 T cell receptor beta chains given below trace back to one sample, sequenced in a study of blood T cell repertoires in COVID-19. Only in-frame clones appear in the TCRdb table, and some are missing; sequencing was by immunoSEQ multiplex PCR. The repertoire includes about 340,000 clones, around nine tenths of them detected once, and around 3.3% sits in the top ten. Sequenced input: peripheral blood. The receptors were sampled from a woman in her late teens or twenties who had recovered from COVID-19.

This CDR3 reads CASSRGGEETQYF. In DNA form, the CDR3 reads TGTGCCAGCAGCCGAGGGGGAGAAGAGACCCAGTACTTC. This chain uses TRBV7-2 with TRBJ2-5, with D perhaps TRBD1 (6 bases). Germline CDR1 is SGHTA and CDR2 is FQGNSA. The CDR3 consists of 13 residues. Trimming took off 5 bases at V and 3 bases at J, with 10 bases between the two ends.

The chain joins TRBV3-1 (or the pseudogene TRBV3-2) to TRBJ2-1; D call uncertain. Trimming shortened V by 1 base and J by 9 bases, and 13 bases separated the two germline ends. CDR1 is LGHDT, CDR2 YNNKEL, per germline (reference sequence). The CDR3 has 14 residues. In DNA form, the CDR3 reads TGTGCCAGCAGCCAAGTTGTGAGGCCGGGTGAGCAGTTCTTC. Protein product: CASSQVVRPGEQFF.

The V and J genes are TRBV14 and TRBJ2-5, with D unclear. The CDR3 spans 16 residues. Per germline, CDR1 SGHDN and CDR2 FVKESK. The V end lost 4 bases, the J end lost 2 bases, and 17 bases lay between the germline ends. CDR3 nucleotide sequence: TGTGCCAGCAGCCGAAAGAGTAGCAGTGCACAAGAGACCCAGTACTTC. Amino acid sequence: CASSRKSSSAQETQYF.

The V gene is TRBV5-1, the J gene TRBJ2-5, with 8 bases fitting TRBD2. Germline CDR1 is SGHRS and CDR2 is YFSETQ. The length of the CDR3 is 13 residues. V shed 4 bases and J 9 bases; nucleotides not matched to a gene: 8. CDR3 coding DNA: TGCGCCAGCAGCCCCGAGCGGGAGTCGCCCCAGTACTTC. This sequence encodes CASSPERESPQYF.

This sequence joins TRBV9 and TRBJ2-1, with D unresolved. Germline assignment: CDR1 SGDLS and CDR2 YYNGEE. This CDR3 is built from 15 residues. Trimming took off 0 bases at V and 9 bases at J, with 16 bases between the two ends. The CDR3 protein is CASSVGSVETSEQFF. The CDR3 coding sequence is TGTGCCAGCAGCGTAGGAAGCGTAGAGACGAGTGAGCAGTTCTTC.

The chain joins TRBV24-1 to TRBJ1-5; D call uncertain. V shed 1 base and J shed 4 bases, with 25 bases lying between them. The CDR3 is made up of 20 amino acids. Looked up from germline, CDR1 is KGHDR and CDR2 is SFDVKD. CDR3 protein: CATSDFLMRHPICTNQPQHF. Here the CDR3 DNA reads TGTGCCACCAGTGATTTCCTTATGCGGCACCCCATCTGTACTAATCAGCCCCAGCATTTT.

This sequence joins TRBV11-2 and TRBJ2-1, with TRBD1 identical over 9 bases. The CDR3 runs 15 residues. V lost 4 bases to trimming and J lost 4 bases; unmatched junction nucleotides: 5. CDR1 is SGHAT and CDR2 is FQNNGV in the germline V gene. The CDR3 loop reads CASSYTGGKYNEQFF. For the CDR3, the DNA is TGTGCCAGCAGCTATACAGGGGGCAAATACAATGAGCAGTTCTTC. The variable domain in full, with the rest retrieved from reference TRBV11-2 and TRBJ2-1, is EAGVAQSPRYKIIEKRQSVAFWCNPISGHATLYWYQQILGQGPKLLIQFQNNGVVDDSQLPKDRFSAERLKGVDSTLKIQPAKLEDSAVYLCASSYTGGKYNEQFFGPGTRLTVL.

This sequence joins TRBV11-2 and TRBJ1-1, with D hard to call. V lost 1 base to trimming and J lost 4 bases, with 13 bases between them. Germline-derived CDR1 and CDR2 are SGHAT and FQNNGV. The CDR3 extends over 15 amino acids. CDR3 sequence (DNA): TGTGCCAGCAGCTTAGGGAGGGTTCGATTCACTGAAGCTTTCTTT. Translation gives CASSLGRVRFTEAFF.

The rearrangement links TRBV7-2 to TRBJ2-1, with TRBD1 matching over 7 bases. Germline V gives CDR1 SGHTA, CDR2 FQGNSA. This CDR3 has 16 residues. V was clipped by 5 bases and J by 0 bases; unmatched bases: 7. CDR3 DNA sequence: TGTGCCAGCAGCCCTGTGGGACAGCCCTCCTACAATGAGCAGTTCTTC. As protein: CASSPVGQPSYNEQFF.

This clone was seen only once. The rearrangement joins TRBV3-1 (or the pseudogene TRBV3-2) to TRBJ2-7, with 11 positions matching TRBD2. Unmatched junction bases numbered 5, after V lost 0 bases and J lost 7 bases. This CDR3 spans 15 amino acids. CDR1 and CDR2 (germline): LGHDT, YNNKEL (reference sequence). CDR3 bases: TGTGCCAGCAGCCAAGATACTAGCGGGAGTCGAGAGCAGTACGTC. Its protein product is CASSQDTSGSREQYV.

CDR3 DNA: TGTGCCAGCAGCCAGTATCACAGGGATAACTATGGCTACACCTTC. Protein product: CASSQYHRDNYGYTF. J is TRBJ1-2 and V is TRBV3-1 (or the pseudogene TRBV3-2), with D possibly TRBD1 on 6 matching bases. The V gene lost 3 bases and the J gene lost 1 base, with 12 bases spanning the gap. The germline V gene encodes CDR1 LGHDT and CDR2 YNNKEL (reference sequence). CDR3 length: 15 amino acids.

V usage is TRBV5-8 and J usage is TRBJ2-3; 10 bases are a match to TRBD1. The CDR3 consists of 14 residues. The germline V gene encodes CDR1 SGHTS and CDR2 YDEGEE. The junction had 4 bases not matched to a gene; V was cut back by 6 bases and J by 3 bases. CDR3 in amino acids: CASNPGQGTDTQYF. CDR3 in DNA: TGTGCCAGCAACCCGGGACAGGGGACAGATACGCAGTATTTT.

The chain recombines TRBV5-1 with TRBJ2-3; TRBD2 aligns across 14 bases. V gave up 4 bases and J gave up 6 bases; unmatched junction bases: 7. From germline, CDR1 is SGHRS and CDR2 YFSETQ. This CDR3 comprises 16 residues. CDR3 coding DNA: TGCGCCAGCAGCGTCGGGACTAGCGGGAGTATGGATACGCAGTATTTT. Its translation: CASSVGTSGSMDTQYF.

This clone was found a few times. This sample also contains other DNA sequences that code for the same CDR3. The chain employs TRBV9 and TRBJ1-5; 9 bases map to TRBD1. The CDR3 totals 14 residues. V was clipped by 3 bases and J by 7 bases; unmatched bases: 5. Germline-derived CDR1 and CDR2 are SGDLS and YYNGEE. The CDR3 here is CASSATGGNQPQHF. For the CDR3, the DNA is TGTGCCAGCAGCGCGACAGGGGGTAACCAGCCCCAGCATTTT. The full variable domain, in which reference TRBV9 and TRBJ1-5 provide the parts outside the CDR3, is DSGVTQTPKHLITATGQRVTLRCSPRSGDLSVYWYQQSLDQGLQFLIQYYNGEERAKGNILERFSAQQFPDLHSELNLSSLELGDSALYFCASSATGGNQPQHFGDGTRLSIL.